These 9 T cell receptor beta chains share one sample of origin, sequenced in a study of regulatory T cells in long-lasting Graves disease. Time point given: persistent/refractory GD, antithyroid drugs over 5 years with positive TRAb. From PBMCs, RNA was extracted and then used to make the TCR library. Building of the TCR beta libraries involved iRepertoire HTBI primers and Arm-PCR of CDR3 regions. TCRdb reprocessed the multiplex PCR reads via MiXCR and lists one record per CDR3 protein. Here the sample spans 400,000 to 500,000 distinct CDR3 sequences, 22% being singletons. Material: peripheral blood mononuclear cells (PBMCs), obtained when the disease was refractory, from a patient treated with antithyroid drugs. The receptors come from a female donor with Graves disease.

This clonotype was seen many times. CDR3 residues: CASGVGDTEAFF. CDR3 DNA: TGTGCCAGCGGGGTCGGGGACACTGAAGCTTTCTTT. The chain joins TRBV6-1 to TRBJ1-1, with no clear D. Germline V lookup: CDR1 MNHNS, CDR2 SASEGT. This CDR3 contains 12 residues. Trimming cost V 8 bases and J 3 bases, with 10 bases left between them.

In regard to this clonotype: This clone may be a read error of a much larger clone one base away. This chain joins TRBV7-9 and TRBJ1-1; possibly TRBD1 for D (5 bases). Germline loops: CDR1 SEHNR, CDR2 FQNEAQ (reference sequence). The length of the CDR3 is 14 residues. The CDR3 DNA reads TGTGCCGGCAGACGGGACGCCGGGAACACTGAAGCTTTCTTT. Residues: CAGRRDAGNTEAFF.

This clonotype came up many times. In DNA form, the CDR3 reads TGCAGCGTTGGAGGACGACAGTCGAACACTGAAGCTTTCTTT. It codes for CSVGGRQSNTEAFF. This chain uses TRBV29-1 with TRBJ1-1; D perhaps matches TRBD1 (5 bases). Looked up from germline, CDR1 is SQVTM and CDR2 is ANQGSEA. V was shortened by 4 bases and J by 1 base, with 13 bases between the two germline ends. CDR3 length: 14 residues.

This clonotype has just a few counts. This chain connects TRBV3-1 to TRBJ2-5; D possibly corresponds to TRBD1 (6 bases). This CDR3 is built from 11 residues. Trimming removed 6 bases at V and 12 bases at J, with 14 bases between. Germline assignment: CDR1 LGHDT and CDR2 YNNKEL (reference sequence). As DNA, the CDR3 is TGTGCCAGCAGTCCCGGACAGTCAAAGTACTTC. It encodes CASSPGQSKYF.

The chain links TRBV10-2 to TRBJ2-3; TRBD2 matches 10 bases. V trimming: 7 bases; J trimming: 6 bases; junction bases outside the gene matches: 7. The CDR3 length is 14 residues. Germline V CDR1 and CDR2: WSHSY, SAAADI. The CDR3: CASKISGGGDTQYF. Here the CDR3 DNA reads TGCGCCAGCAAAATCAGCGGGGGGGGTGATACGCAGTATTTT.

In this sample, this clonotype turned up many times. V and J are TRBV6-1 and TRBJ1-3; D is perhaps TRBD1 (5 bases). CDR1 MNHNS and CDR2 SASEGT come from the germline V gene. Trimming stripped 6 bases from V and 0 bases from J, with 6 bases between. This CDR3 has 13 amino acids. CDR3 residues: CASRTVSGNTIYF. As DNA, the CDR3 is TGTGCCAGCAGGACAGTCTCTGGAAACACCATATATTTT.

The V gene is TRBV7-3, the J gene TRBJ1-2; weak D call: TRBD1 (6 bases). Germline CDR1 is SGHTA and CDR2 is FQGTGA. This CDR3 has 14 amino acids. Deletions cut 5 bases from V and 6 bases from J, with 16 bases between. CDR3 DNA sequence: TGTGCCAGCAGCCCAACCCGGACAGAGGATGGCTACACCTTC. This translates into CASSPTRTEDGYTF.

This clonotype was recorded many times. The rearrangement links TRBV28 to TRBJ2-7; 9 bases line up with TRBD1. This CDR3 is built from 13 residues. The trim removed 6 bases at V and 3 bases at J, leaving 3 bases unmatched. In germline, CDR1 is MDHEN, CDR2 SYDVKM. CDR3 in amino acids: CASRDRGNYEQYF. In DNA form, the CDR3 reads TGTGCCAGCAGGGACAGGGGTAACTACGAGCAGTACTTC.

Note on this clonotype: The conserved phenylalanine or tryptophan is not found at the CDR3 terminus, so this likely reflects a read error. V and J are TRBV3-1 and TRBJ1-1; weak D call: TRBD1 (6 bases). The CDR3 runs to 16 residues. Deletions cut 0 bases from V and 8 bases from J, with 19 bases between. Germline V gives CDR1 LGHDT, CDR2 YNNKEL (reference sequence). Here the CDR3 reads CASSQEKARGTEEAFS. CDR3 bases: TGTGCCAGCAGCCAAGAGAAAGCCAGGGGAACGGAAGAAGCTTTCTCT.